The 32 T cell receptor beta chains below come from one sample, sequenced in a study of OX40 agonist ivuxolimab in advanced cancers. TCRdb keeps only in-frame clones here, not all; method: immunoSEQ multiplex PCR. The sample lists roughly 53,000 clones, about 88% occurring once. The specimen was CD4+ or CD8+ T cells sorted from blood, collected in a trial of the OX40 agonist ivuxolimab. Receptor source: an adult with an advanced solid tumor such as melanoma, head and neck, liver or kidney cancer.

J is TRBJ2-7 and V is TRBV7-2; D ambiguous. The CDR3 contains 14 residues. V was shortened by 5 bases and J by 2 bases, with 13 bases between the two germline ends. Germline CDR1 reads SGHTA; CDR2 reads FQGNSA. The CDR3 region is CASSHGSRPYEQYF. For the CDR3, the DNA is TGTGCCAGCAGCCATGGAAGCAGGCCCTACGAGCAGTACTTC.

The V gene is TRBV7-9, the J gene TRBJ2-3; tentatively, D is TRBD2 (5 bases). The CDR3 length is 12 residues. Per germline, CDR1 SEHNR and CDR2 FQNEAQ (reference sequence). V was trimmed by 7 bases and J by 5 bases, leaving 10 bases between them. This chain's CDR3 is CASISAGDTQYF. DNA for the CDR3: TGTGCCAGCATATCGGCGGGAGATACGCAGTATTTT.

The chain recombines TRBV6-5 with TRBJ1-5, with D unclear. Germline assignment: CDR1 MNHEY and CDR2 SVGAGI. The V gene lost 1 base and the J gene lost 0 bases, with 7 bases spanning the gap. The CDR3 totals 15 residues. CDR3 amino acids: CASSYFGYSNQPQHF. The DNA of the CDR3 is TGTGCCAGCAGTTACTTCGGTTATAGCAATCAGCCCCAGCATTTT.

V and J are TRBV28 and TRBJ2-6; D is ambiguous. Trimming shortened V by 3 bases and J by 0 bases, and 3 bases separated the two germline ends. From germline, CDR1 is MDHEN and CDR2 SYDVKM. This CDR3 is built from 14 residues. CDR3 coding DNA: TGTGCCAGCAGTTTGAGCTCTGGGGCCAACGTCCTGACTTTC. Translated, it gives CASSLSSGANVLTF.

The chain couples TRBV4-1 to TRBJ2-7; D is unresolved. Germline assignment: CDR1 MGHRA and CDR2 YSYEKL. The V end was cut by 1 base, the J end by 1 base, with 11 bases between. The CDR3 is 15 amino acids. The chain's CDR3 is CASSQAGTLSYEQYF. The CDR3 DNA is TGCGCCAGCAGCCAAGCGGGCACTTTATCCTACGAGCAGTACTTC.

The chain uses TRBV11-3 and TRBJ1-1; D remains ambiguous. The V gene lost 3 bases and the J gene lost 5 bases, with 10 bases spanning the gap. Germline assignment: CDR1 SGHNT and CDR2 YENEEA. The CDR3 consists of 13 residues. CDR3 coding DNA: TGTGCCAGCAGCTTTGAGGAGGAAACTGAAGCTTTCTTT. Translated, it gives CASSFEEETEAFF.

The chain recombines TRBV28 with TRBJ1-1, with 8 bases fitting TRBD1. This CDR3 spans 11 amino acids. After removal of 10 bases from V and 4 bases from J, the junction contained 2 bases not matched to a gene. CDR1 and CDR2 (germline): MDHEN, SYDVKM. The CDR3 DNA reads TGTGCCACCAGGGGGCTCACTGAAGCTTTCTTT. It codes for CATRGLTEAFF.

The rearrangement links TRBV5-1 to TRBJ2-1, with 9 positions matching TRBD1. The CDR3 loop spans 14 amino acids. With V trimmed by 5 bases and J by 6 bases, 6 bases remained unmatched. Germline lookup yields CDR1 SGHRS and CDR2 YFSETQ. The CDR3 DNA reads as TGCGCCAGCAGGGGACAGGGAAAACTCAATGAGCAGTTCTTC. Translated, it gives CASRGQGKLNEQFF.

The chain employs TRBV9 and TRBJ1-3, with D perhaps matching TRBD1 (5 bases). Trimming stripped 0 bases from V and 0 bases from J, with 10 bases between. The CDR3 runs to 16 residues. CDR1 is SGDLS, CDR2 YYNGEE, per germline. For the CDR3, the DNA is TGTGCCAGCAGCGTAGAGGGACCGATCTCTGGAAACACCATATATTTT. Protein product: CASSVEGPISGNTIYF.

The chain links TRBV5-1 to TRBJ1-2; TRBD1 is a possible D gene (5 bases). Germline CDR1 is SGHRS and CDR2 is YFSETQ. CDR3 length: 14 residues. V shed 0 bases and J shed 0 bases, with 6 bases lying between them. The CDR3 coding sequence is TGCGCCAGCAGCTTGGTGGGGGCTAACTATGGCTACACCTTC. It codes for CASSLVGANYGYTF.

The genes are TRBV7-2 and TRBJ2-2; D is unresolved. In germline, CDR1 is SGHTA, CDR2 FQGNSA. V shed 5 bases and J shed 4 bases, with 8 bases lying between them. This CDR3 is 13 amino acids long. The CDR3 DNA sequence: TGTGCCAGCAGCCCTAGAGCCACCGGGGAGCTGTTTTTT. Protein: CASSPRATGELFF.

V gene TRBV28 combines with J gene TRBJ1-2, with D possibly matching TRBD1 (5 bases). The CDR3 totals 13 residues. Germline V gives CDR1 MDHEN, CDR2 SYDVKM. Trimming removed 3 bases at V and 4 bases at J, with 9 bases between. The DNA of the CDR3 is TGTGCCAGCAGTTTCAAGGGGTTCTATGGCTACACCTTC. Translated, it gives CASSFKGFYGYTF.

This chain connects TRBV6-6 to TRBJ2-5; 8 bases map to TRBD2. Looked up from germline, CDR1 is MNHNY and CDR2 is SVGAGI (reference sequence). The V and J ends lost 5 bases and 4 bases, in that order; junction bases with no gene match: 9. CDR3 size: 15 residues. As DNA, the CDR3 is TGTGCCAGCAGTCCCCCGGCAAGCGGGAGAGAGACCCAGTACTTC. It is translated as CASSPPASGRETQYF.

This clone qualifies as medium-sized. CDR3 coding DNA: TGTGCCAGCAGGTCGATGCTAGCGGGAGGTGAGCAGTTCTTC. The encoded protein is CASRSMLAGGEQFF. The chain is built from TRBV2 and TRBJ2-1, with 11 bases lining up with TRBD2. With 6 bases clipped from V and 9 bases from J, the junction kept 7 bases outside the gene matches. The CDR3 spans 14 residues. Germline V gives CDR1 SNHLY, CDR2 FYNNEI.

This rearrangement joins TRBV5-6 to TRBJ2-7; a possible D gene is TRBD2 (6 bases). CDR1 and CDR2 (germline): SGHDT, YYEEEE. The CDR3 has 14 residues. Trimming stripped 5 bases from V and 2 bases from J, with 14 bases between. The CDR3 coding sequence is TGTGCCAGCAGTTGGGACTCCCCTCCCTACGAGCAGTACTTC. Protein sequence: CASSWDSPPYEQYF.

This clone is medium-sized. The CDR3: CASRPGLATYEQYF. The CDR3 bases are TGTGCCAGCAGACCGGGACTAGCGACCTACGAGCAGTACTTC. This chain connects TRBV7-2 to TRBJ2-7; 10 bases match TRBD2. Looked up from germline, CDR1 is SGHTA and CDR2 is FQGNSA. CDR3 length equals 14 residues. J gave up 2 bases and V 6 bases, and 4 bases lay outside the gene matches.

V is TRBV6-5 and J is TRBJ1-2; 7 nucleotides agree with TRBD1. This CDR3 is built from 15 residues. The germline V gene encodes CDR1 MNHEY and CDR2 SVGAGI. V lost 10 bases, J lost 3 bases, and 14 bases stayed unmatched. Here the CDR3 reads CATGGGGGMYYGYTF. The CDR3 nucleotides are TGTGCCACCGGAGGGGGAGGGGGCATGTACTATGGCTACACCTTC.

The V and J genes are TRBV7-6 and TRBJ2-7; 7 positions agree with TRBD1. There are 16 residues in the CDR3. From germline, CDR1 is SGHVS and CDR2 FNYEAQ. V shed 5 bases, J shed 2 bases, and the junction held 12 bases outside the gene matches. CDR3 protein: CASSEWEGTGAYEQYF. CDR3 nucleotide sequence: TGTGCCAGCAGCGAATGGGAAGGAACAGGGGCCTACGAGCAGTACTTC.

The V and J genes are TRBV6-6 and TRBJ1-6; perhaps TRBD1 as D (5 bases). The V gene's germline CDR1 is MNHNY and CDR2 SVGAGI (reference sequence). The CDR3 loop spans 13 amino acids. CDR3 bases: TGTGCTGGGGCCAGCTCCTATAATTCACCCCTCCACTTT. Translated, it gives CAGASSYNSPLHF.

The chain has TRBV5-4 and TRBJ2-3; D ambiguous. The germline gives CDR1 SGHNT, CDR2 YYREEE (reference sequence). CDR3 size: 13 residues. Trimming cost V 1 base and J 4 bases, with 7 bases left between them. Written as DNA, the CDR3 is TGTGCCAGCAGCTTGAAGCTTGCAGATACGCAGTATTTT. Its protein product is CASSLKLADTQYF.

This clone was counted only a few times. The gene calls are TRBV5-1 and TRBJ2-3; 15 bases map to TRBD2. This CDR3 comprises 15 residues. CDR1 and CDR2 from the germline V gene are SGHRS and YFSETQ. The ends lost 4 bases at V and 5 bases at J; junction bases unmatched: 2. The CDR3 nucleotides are TGCGCCAGCAGCCTGGGACTAGCGGGAGGAGATACGCAGTATTTT. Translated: CASSLGLAGGDTQYF.

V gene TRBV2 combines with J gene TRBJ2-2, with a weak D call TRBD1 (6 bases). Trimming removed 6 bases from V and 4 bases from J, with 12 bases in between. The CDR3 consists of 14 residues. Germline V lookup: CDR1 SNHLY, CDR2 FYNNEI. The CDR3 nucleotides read TGTGCCAGCAGGAACAGGGTGAGCACCGGGGAGCTGTTTTTT. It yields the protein CASRNRVSTGELFF. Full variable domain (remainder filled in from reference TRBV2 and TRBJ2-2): EPEVTQTPSHQVTQMGQEVILRCVPISNHLYFYWYRQILGQKVEFLVSFYNNEISEKSEIFDDQFSVERPDGSNFTLKIRSTKLEDSAMYFCASRNRVSTGELFFGEGSRLTVL.

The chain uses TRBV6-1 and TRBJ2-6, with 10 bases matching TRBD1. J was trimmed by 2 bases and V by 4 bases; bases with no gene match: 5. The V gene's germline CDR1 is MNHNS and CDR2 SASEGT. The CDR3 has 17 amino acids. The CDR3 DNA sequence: TGTGCCAGCAGTGCGCGACAGGGGGCTGCTGGGGCCAACGTCCTGACTTTC. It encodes CASSARQGAAGANVLTF.

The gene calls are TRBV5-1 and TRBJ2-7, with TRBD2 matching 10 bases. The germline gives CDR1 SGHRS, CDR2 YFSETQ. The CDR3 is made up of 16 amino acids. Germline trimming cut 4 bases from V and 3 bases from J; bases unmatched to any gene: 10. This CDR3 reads CASSLQIAGGGYEQYF. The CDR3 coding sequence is TGCGCCAGCAGCCTACAGATAGCGGGAGGAGGCTACGAGCAGTACTTC.

Here the CDR3 DNA reads TGCAGCGTTGCGGGCAGTAACACCGGGGAGCTGTTTTTT. It encodes CSVAGSNTGELFF. The rearrangement uses TRBV29-1 and TRBJ2-2; D not certain. CDR3 size: 13 residues. From germline, CDR1 is SQVTM and CDR2 ANQGSEA. Deletions cut 4 bases from V and 2 bases from J, with 8 bases between.

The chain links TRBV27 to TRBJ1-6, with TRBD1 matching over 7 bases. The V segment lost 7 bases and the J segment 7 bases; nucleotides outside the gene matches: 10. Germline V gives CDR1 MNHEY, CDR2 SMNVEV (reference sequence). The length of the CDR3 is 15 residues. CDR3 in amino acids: CASNMVGDRNSPLHF. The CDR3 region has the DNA TGTGCCAGCAACATGGTCGGGGACAGAAATTCACCCCTCCACTTT.

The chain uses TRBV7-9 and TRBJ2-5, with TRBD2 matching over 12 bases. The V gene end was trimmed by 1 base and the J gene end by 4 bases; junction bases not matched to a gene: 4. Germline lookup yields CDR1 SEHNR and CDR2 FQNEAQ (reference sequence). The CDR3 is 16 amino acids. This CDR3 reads CASSLVLAGGPETQYF. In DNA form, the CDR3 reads TGTGCCAGCAGCTTAGTTCTAGCGGGAGGGCCAGAGACCCAGTACTTC.

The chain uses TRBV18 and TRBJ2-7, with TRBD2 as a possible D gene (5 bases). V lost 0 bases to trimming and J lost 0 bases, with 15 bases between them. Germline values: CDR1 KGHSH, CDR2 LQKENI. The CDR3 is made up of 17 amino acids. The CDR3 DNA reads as TGTGCCAGCTCACCACCAGGCCTAGCAGATAGCTCCTACGAGCAGTACTTC. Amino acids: CASSPPGLADSSYEQYF.

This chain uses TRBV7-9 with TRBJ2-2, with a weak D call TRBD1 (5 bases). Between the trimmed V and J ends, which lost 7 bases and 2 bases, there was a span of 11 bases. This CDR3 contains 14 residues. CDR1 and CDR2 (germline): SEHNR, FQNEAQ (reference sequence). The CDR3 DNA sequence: TGTGCCAGCACCATGACAGCCAACACCGGGGAGCTGTTTTTT. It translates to CASTMTANTGELFF.

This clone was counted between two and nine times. DNA for the CDR3: TGTGCCAGCAGTGATCAGGGATCCTATGGCTACACCTTC. It yields the protein CASSDQGSYGYTF. The chain combines TRBV2 with TRBJ1-2; D may be TRBD1 (5 bases). V lost 3 bases and J lost 4, with 9 bases in between. The CDR3 is made up of 13 amino acids. Germline V gene data show CDR1 as SNHLY and CDR2 as FYNNEI. The full variable domain, completed using reference TRBV2 and TRBJ1-2, is EPEVTQTPSHQVTQMGQEVILRCVPISNHLYFYWYRQILGQKVEFLVSFYNNEISEKSEIFDDQFSVERPDGSNFTLKIRSTKLEDSAMYFCASSDQGSYGYTFGSGTRLTVV.

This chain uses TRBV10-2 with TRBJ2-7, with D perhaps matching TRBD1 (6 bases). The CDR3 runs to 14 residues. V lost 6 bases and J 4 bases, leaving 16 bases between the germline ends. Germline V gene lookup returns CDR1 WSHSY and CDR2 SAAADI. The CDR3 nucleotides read TGCGCCAGCAGGGATACAGGGATAACATACGAGCAGTACTTC. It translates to CASRDTGITYEQYF.

The CDR3 loop reads CASSQTLTSGASYNEQFF. The CDR3 DNA reads TGTGCCAGCAGCCAGACCCTGACTAGCGGGGCCTCCTACAATGAGCAGTTCTTC. This chain connects TRBV4-2 to TRBJ2-1, with 11 bases identical to TRBD2. V trimming: 3 bases; J trimming: 0 bases; junction bases outside the gene matches: 7. The CDR3 sequence is 18 residues long. Germline-derived CDR1 and CDR2 are LGHNA and YNFKEQ.